This is a list of T cell receptor beta chains from one sample in a study of OX40 agonist ivuxolimab in advanced cancers. Libraries were prepared by immunoSEQ multiplex PCR; TCRdb keeps only in-frame clonotypes and omits some of them. This sample carries 85,000 to 100,000 clones, less than 95% of them seen once, and the ten largest clones take approximately 0.2%. This material consisted of CD4+ or CD8+ T cells sorted from blood, taken in a trial of the OX40 agonist ivuxolimab. Receptors originate from an adult with an advanced solid tumor such as melanoma, head and neck, liver or kidney cancer. Each CDR3 is given with its conserved first and last residue. The order of the fields is D gene, J gene, clone size, V gene, CDR3 protein, CDR3 DNA. D genes are given only for firm matches. Only part of the rows carry a size: once, few, many, or a class if the clone is expanded.

NA	TRBJ2-1	NA	TRBV7-2	CASSSDPNRSYNEQFF	TGTGCCAGCAGCTCGGACCCCAATCGCTCCTACAATGAGCAGTTCTTC
NA	TRBJ1-5	once	TRBV28	CASSVGQFNQPQHF	TGTGCCAGCAGTGTAGGACAGTTCAATCAGCCCCAGCATTTT
TRBD2	TRBJ2-1	NA	TRBV12-5	CASGLVSGGTYNEQFF	TGTGCTAGTGGTTTGGTAAGCGGGGGGACCTACAATGAGCAGTTCTTC
NA	TRBJ2-5	NA	TRBV7-9	CASSLRRTQGRGFLETQYF	TGTGCCAGCAGCTTAAGGAGGACCCAGGGCAGGGGATTCTTAGAGACCCAGTACTTC
TRBD2	TRBJ2-2	NA	TRBV12-5	CASAPPVLAGPGELFF	TGTGCTAGTGCTCCCCCGGTACTAGCGGGGCCTGGGGAGCTGTTTTTT
NA	TRBJ2-1	NA	TRBV5-1	CASSLGQLYNEQFF	TGCGCCAGCAGCTTGGGACAGCTATACAATGAGCAGTTCTTC
TRBD2	TRBJ2-7	NA	TRBV6-5	CATKLSPGGTYEQYF	TGTGCCACTAAGTTGAGCCCGGGGGGGACCTACGAGCAGTACTTC
NA	TRBJ1-5	NA	TRBV29-1	CSVCFSPNQPQHF	TGCAGCGTTTGTTTCAGTCCCAATCAGCCCCAGCATTTT
TRBD2	TRBJ2-5	once	TRBV10-1	CASSVGAGEETQYF	TGCGCCAGCAGTGTAGGAGCGGGGGAAGAGACCCAGTACTTC
TRBD2	TRBJ2-1	NA	TRBV9	CASSALPTSGSYNEQFF	TGTGCCAGCAGCGCCCTACCGACTAGCGGTTCCTACAATGAGCAGTTCTTC
NA	TRBJ1-3	NA	TRBV6-1	CASSGQTTRGGNTIYF	TGTGCCAGCAGTGGGCAAACCACCCGCGGGGGAAACACCATATATTTT
TRBD1	TRBJ1-6	NA	TRBV7-8	CASSPGQGEPLHF	TGTGCCAGCAGCCCGGGACAGGGGGAGCCCCTCCACTTT
NA	TRBJ1-4	NA	TRBV5-1	CASSEDTEKLFF	TGCGCCAGCAGCGAGGACACTGAAAAACTGTTTTTT
TRBD2	TRBJ2-7	once	TRBV25-1	CASRGLDFRGSYEQYF	TGTGCCAGCAGGGGACTAGACTTTCGTGGGTCCTACGAGCAGTACTTC
TRBD1	TRBJ2-7	once	TRBV7-2	CASSLNRDRGYEQYF	TGTGCCAGCAGCTTGAATCGGGACAGGGGGTACGAGCAGTACTTC
NA	TRBJ1-3	NA	TRBV9	CASSVGAGIGSTIYF	TGTGCCAGCAGCGTAGGGGCAGGGATTGGTAGCACCATATATTTT
NA	TRBJ1-4	NA	TRBV9	CASSRRPLTNEKLFF	TGTGCCAGCAGCCGCCGACCGTTAACTAATGAAAAACTGTTTTTT
NA	TRBJ2-7	NA	TRBV28	CASSPGTTYYEQYF	TGTGCCAGCAGCCCCGGGACCACATACTACGAGCAGTACTTC
TRBD1	TRBJ1-6	NA	TRBV5-8	CASSFGTGSSPLHF	TGTGCCAGCAGCTTCGGGACAGGGAGTTCACCCCTCCACTTT
NA	TRBJ1-5	NA	TRBV5-8	CASSSNTRQPQHF	TGTGCCAGCAGCTCAAATACTCGGCAGCCCCAGCATTTT
TRBD1	TRBJ1-5	NA	TRBV9	CASSPRDSGQPQHF	TGTGCCAGCAGCCCCAGGGACAGTGGTCAGCCCCAGCATTTT
TRBD1	TRBJ2-6	once	TRBV7-3	CASSLTGQGLTGANVLTF	TGTGCCAGCAGCTTAACGGGACAGGGCCTAACTGGGGCCAACGTCCTGACTTTC
NA	TRBJ1-6	NA	TRBV5-6	CASSFLHSYYNSPLHF	TGTGCCAGCAGCTTTCTTCACAGTTACTATAATTCACCCCTCCACTTT